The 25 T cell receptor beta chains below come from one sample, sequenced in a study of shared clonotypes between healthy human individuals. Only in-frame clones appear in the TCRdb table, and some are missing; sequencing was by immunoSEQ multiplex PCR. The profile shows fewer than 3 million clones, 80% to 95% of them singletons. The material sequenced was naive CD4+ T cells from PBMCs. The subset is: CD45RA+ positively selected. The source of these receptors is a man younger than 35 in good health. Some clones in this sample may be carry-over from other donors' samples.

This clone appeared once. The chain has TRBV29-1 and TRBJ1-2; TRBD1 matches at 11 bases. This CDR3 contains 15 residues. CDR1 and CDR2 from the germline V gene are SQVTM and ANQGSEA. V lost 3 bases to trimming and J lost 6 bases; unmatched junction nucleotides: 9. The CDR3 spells CSVDKRDRGEDGYTF. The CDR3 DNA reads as TGCAGCGTTGACAAAAGGGACAGGGGGGAAGATGGCTACACCTTC.

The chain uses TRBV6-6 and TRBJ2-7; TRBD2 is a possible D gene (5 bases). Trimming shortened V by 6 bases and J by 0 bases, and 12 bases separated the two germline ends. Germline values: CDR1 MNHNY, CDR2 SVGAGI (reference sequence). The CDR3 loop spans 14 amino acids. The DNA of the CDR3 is TGTGCCAGCAGATCCCCGGGGAGCTCCTACGAGCAGTACTTC. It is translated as CASRSPGSSYEQYF.

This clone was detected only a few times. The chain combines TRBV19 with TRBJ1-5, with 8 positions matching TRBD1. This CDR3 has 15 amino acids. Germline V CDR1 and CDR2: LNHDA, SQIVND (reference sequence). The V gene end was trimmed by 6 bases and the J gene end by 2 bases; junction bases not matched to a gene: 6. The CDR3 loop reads CASRNDRGGNQPQHF. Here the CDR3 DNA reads TGTGCCAGTAGGAACGACAGGGGTGGCAATCAGCCCCAGCATTTT.

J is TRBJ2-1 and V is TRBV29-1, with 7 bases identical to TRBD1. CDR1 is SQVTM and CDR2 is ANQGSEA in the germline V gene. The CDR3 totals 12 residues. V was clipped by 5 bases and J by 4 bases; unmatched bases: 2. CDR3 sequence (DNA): TGCAGCGTTTCGGGACAGTACAATGAGCAGTTCTTC. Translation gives CSVSGQYNEQFF.

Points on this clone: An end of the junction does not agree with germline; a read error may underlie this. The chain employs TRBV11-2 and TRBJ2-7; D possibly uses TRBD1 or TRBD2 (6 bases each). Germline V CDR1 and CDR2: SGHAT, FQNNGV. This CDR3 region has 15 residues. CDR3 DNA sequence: TGTGCCAGCAGCAAAGGGCGTCCACAGGGCTCGGTAGCGGACTTC. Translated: CASSKGRPQGSVADF. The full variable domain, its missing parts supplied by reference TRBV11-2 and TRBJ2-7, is EAGVAQSPRYKIIEKRQSVAFWCNPISGHATLYWYQQILGQGPKLLIQFQNNGVVDDSQLPKDRFSAERLKGVDSTLKIQPAKLEDSAVYLCASSKGRPQGSVADFGPGTRLTVT.

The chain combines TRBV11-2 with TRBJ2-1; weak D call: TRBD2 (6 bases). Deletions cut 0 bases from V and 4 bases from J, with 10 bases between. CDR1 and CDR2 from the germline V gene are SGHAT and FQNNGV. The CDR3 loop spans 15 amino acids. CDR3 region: CASSLEASAYNEQFF. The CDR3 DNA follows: TGTGCCAGCAGCTTAGAGGCTAGCGCTTACAATGAGCAGTTCTTC.

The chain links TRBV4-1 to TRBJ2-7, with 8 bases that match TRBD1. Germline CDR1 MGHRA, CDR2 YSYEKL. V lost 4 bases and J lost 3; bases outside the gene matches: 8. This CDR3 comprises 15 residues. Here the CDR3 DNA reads TGCGCCAGCAGCCGGGTAGGGACAGGCCTCTACGAGCAGTACTTC. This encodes CASSRVGTGLYEQYF.

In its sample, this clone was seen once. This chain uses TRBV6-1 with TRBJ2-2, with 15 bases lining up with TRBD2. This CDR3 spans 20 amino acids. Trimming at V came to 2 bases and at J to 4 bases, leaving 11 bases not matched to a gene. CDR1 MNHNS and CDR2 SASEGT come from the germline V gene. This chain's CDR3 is CASSEHGGLAGGVGTGELFF. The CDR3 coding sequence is TGTGCCAGCAGTGAACATGGGGGACTAGCGGGAGGAGTTGGCACCGGGGAGCTGTTTTTT.

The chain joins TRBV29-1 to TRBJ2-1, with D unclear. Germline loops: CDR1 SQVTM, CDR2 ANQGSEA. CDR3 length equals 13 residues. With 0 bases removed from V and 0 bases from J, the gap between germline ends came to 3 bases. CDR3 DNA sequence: TGCAGCGTTGAAGATAGCTCCTACAATGAGCAGTTCTTC. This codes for CSVEDSSYNEQFF.

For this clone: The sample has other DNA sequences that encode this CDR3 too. The CDR3 DNA is TGTGCCAGCAGTGTTGACAGGGGAGGCACTGAAGCTTTCTTT. Protein sequence: CASSVDRGGTEAFF. The rearrangement uses TRBV6-1 and TRBJ1-1; 8 bases fit TRBD1. V was clipped by 4 bases and J by 4 bases; unmatched bases: 5. The CDR3 runs 14 residues. Germline CDR1 MNHNS, CDR2 SASEGT.

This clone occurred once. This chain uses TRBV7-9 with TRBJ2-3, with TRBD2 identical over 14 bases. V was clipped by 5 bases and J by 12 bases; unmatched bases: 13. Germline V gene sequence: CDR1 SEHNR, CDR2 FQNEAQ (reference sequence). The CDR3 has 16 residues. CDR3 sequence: CASSRSSGLAGGYQYF. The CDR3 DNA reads TGTGCCAGCAGCCGATCTAGCGGACTAGCGGGAGGCTATCAGTATTTT.

CDR3 bases: TGTGCCAGCAGCTTATTTGCTCCGGGACTAGGTACAGATACGCAGTATTTT. This codes for CASSLFAPGLGTDTQYF. The gene calls are TRBV7-2 and TRBJ2-3; 8 nucleotides line up with TRBD2. CDR1 is SGHTA, CDR2 FQGNSA, per germline. J gave up 3 bases and V 2 bases, and 10 bases lay outside the gene matches. The CDR3 sequence is 17 residues long.

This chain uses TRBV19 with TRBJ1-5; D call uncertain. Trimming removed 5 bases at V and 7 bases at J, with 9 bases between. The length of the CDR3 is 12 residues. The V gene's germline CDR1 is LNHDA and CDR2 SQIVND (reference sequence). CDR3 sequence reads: CASSFLLQPQHF. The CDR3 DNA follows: TGTGCCAGTAGTTTCCTGTTGCAGCCCCAGCATTTT.

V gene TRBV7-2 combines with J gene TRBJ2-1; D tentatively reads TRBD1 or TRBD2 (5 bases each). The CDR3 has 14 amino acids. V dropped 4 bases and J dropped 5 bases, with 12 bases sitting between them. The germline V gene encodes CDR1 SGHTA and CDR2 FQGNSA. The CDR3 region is CASSSFQGHNEQFF. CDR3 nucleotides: TGTGCCAGCAGCTCCTTCCAGGGACACAATGAGCAGTTCTTC. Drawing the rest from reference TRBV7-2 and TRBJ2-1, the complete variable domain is GAGVSQSPSNKVTEKGKDVELRCDPISGHTALYWYRQSLGQGLEFLIYFQGNSAPDKSGLPSDRFSAERTGGSVSTLTIQRTQQEDSAVYLCASSSFQGHNEQFFGPGTRLTVL.

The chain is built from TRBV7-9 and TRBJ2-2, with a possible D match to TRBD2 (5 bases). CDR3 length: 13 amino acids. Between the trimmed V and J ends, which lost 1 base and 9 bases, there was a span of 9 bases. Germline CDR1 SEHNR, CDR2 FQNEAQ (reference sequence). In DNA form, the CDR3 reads TGTGCCAGCAGCTTAGGAGGGTTACGGGAGCTGTTTTTT. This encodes CASSLGGLRELFF.

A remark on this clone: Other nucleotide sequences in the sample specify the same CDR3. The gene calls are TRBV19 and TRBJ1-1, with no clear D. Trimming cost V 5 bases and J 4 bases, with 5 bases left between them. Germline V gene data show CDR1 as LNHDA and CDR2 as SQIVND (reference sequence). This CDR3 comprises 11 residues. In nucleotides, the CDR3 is TGTGCCAGTAGTGGCTTCACTGAAGCTTTCTTT. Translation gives CASSGFTEAFF.

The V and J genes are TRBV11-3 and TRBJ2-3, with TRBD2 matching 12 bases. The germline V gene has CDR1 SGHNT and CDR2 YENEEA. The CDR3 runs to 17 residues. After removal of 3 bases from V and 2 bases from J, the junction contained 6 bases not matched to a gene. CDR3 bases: TGTGCCAGCAGCTTCAAATCTAGCGGGAGGGCCACAGATACGCAGTATTTT. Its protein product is CASSFKSSGRATDTQYF.

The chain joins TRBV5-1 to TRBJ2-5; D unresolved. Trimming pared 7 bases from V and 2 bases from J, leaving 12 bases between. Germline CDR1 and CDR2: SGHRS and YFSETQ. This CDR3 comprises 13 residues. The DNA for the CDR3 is TGCGCCAGCTCTGCGGTTCTACAAGAGACCCAGTACTTC. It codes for CASSAVLQETQYF.

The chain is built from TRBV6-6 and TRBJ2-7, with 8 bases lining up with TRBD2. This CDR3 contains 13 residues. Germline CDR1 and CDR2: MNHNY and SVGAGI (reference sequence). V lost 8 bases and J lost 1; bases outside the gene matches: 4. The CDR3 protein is CASQTGGSYEQYF. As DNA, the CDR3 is TGTGCCAGCCAAACGGGAGGGTCCTACGAGCAGTACTTC.

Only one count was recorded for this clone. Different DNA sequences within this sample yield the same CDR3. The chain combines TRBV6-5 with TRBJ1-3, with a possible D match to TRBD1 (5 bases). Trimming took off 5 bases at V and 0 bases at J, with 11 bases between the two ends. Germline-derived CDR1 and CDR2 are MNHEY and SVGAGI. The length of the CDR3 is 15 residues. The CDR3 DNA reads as TGTGCCAGCAGTCGCACAGGAGACTCTGGAAACACCATATATTTT. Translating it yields CASSRTGDSGNTIYF.

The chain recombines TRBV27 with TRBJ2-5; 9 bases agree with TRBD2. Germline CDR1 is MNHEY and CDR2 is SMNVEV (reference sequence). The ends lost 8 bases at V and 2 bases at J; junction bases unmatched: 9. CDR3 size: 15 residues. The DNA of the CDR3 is TGTGCCAGCGGAACAAGACTAGCGGTACAAGAGACCCAGTACTTC. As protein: CASGTRLAVQETQYF.

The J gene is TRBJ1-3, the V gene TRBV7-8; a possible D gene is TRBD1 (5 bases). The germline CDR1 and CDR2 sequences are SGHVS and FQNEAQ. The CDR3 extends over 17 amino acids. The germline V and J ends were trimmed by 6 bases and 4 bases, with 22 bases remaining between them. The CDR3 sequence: CASSITSSGKTGNTIYF. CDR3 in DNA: TGTGCCAGCAGTATAACGAGCTCAGGGAAGACCGGAAACACCATATATTTT.

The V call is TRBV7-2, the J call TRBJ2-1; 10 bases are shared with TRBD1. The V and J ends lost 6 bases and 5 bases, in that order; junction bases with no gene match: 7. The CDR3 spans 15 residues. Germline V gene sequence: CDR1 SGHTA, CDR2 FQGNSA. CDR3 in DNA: TGTGCCAGCAGTAGGCGGGGACAGGGGAACAATGAGCAGTTCTTC. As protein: CASSRRGQGNNEQFF.

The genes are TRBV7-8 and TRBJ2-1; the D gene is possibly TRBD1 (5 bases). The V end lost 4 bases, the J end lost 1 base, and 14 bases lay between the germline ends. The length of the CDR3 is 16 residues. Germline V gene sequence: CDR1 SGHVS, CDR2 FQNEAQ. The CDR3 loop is CASSWGRVGSYNEQFF. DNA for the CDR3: TGTGCCAGCAGCTGGGGCAGGGTAGGGTCCTACAATGAGCAGTTCTTC.

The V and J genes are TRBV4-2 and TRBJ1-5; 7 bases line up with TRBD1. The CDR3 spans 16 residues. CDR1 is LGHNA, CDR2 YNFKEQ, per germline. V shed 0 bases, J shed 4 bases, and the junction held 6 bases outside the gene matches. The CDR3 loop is CASSQEEGAHNQPQHF. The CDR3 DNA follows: TGTGCCAGCAGCCAAGAGGAGGGGGCGCATAATCAGCCCCAGCATTTT.